Below, 18 T cell receptor beta chains from the same sample are listed, as sequenced in a study of T cells after yellow fever vaccination. TCRdb re-called the 5' RACE reads through MiXCR, storing one row per CDR3 protein. This table has 400,000 to 650,000 distinct CDR3 sequences, 21% appearing once. Sample: PBMCs, taken roughly 20 days after the first yellow fever vaccination. The receptors were gathered from a man younger than 35 who received the YFV17D yellow fever vaccine.

The chain couples TRBV6-2 or TRBV6-3 to TRBJ1-1; 7 bases fit TRBD1. Germline assignment: CDR1 MNHEY and CDR2 SVGEGT. The J segment lost 5 bases and the V segment lost 5 bases, leaving 17 bases of the junction unmatched. This CDR3 comprises 17 residues. CDR3 nucleotide sequence: TGTGCCAGCAGTAGGAACAGGGGAAACCCTCTCTTGACTGAAGCTTTCTTT. Protein sequence: CASSRNRGNPLLTEAFF.

The rearrangement uses TRBV23-1 and TRBJ2-2, with a tentative D call TRBD1 (7 bases). TRBV23-1 is treated as an ORF (open reading frame) with a function not yet certain. There are 17 residues in the CDR3. The germline V and J ends were trimmed by 0 bases and 5 bases, with 16 bases remaining between them. The CDR3 protein is CASSQSLEGAGTGELFF. In nucleotides, the CDR3 is TGCGCCAGCAGTCAATCCCTGGAGGGGGCCGGTACCGGGGAGCTGTTTTTT.

At least ten counts were recorded for this clonotype. The chain has TRBV5-1 and TRBJ2-5, with no clear D. Trimming took 5 bases from V and 0 from J, leaving 5 bases between them. The CDR3 totals 12 residues. Per the germline V gene, CDR1 is SGHRS and CDR2 is YFSETQ. The CDR3 sequence is CASSRNQETQYF. The CDR3 DNA sequence: TGCGCCAGCAGTAGAAACCAAGAGACCCAGTACTTC.

The J gene is TRBJ2-7, the V gene TRBV6-2 or TRBV6-3; possible D gene TRBD1, 6 bases. V was pared by 7 bases and J by 5 bases, with 15 bases between. The germline V gene has CDR1 MNHEY and CDR2 SVGEGT. CDR3 length equals 13 residues. The CDR3 loop reads CASNRDTGHEQYV. The CDR3 DNA follows: TGTGCCAGCAACCGGGACACTGGCCACGAGCAGTACGTC.

This clonotype was detected a few times. This chain uses TRBV7-9 with TRBJ2-3, with D perhaps TRBD2 (6 bases). The V end was cut by 7 bases, the J end by 2 bases, with 13 bases between. The germline V gene has CDR1 SEHNR and CDR2 FQNEAQ (reference sequence). The CDR3 is 14 amino acids. The CDR3 DNA follows: TGTGCCAGCAACTCCCGGGGGTACACAGATACGCAGTATTTT. Protein sequence: CASNSRGYTDTQYF.

The genes are TRBV7-2 and TRBJ2-5; D is undetermined. The CDR3 covers 14 residues. Germline CDR1 is SGHTA and CDR2 is FQGNSA. The V end lost 1 base, the J end lost 0 bases, and 6 bases lay between the germline ends. The CDR3, as DNA: TGTGCCAGCAGCTTAGGGCTCCACCAAGAGACCCAGTACTTC. Translation gives CASSLGLHQETQYF.

This clonotype has a handful of counts. The chain links TRBV29-1 to TRBJ2-5; D remains unclear. V gave up 1 base and J gave up 3 bases, with 3 bases separating them. The CDR3 sequence is 11 residues long. From germline, CDR1 is SQVTM and CDR2 ANQGSEA. The CDR3 is CSVEVKETQYF. The CDR3 bases are TGCAGCGTTGAAGTAAAAGAGACCCAGTACTTC.

This chain links TRBV11-2 with TRBJ2-7; no definite D call. The CDR3 covers 14 residues. Germline V gene sequence: CDR1 SGHAT, CDR2 FQNNGV. V was shortened by 4 bases and J by 3 bases, with 13 bases between the two germline ends. CDR3 nucleotide sequence: TGTGCCAGCAGCTCCACGGGTGCCTACTACGAGCAGTACGTC. This translates into CASSSTGAYYEQYV.

This clonotype was recorded many times. Here the CDR3 reads CASSLGGAADTQYF. CDR3 nucleotide sequence: TGTGCCAGCAGCTTGGGGGGGGCTGCAGATACGCAGTATTTT. The rearrangement joins TRBV7-2 to TRBJ2-3; possible D gene TRBD2, 7 bases. V lost 3 bases to trimming and J lost 4 bases, with 11 bases between them. Looked up from germline, CDR1 is SGHTA and CDR2 is FQGNSA. This CDR3 region has 14 residues.

This chain joins TRBV6-2 or TRBV6-3 and TRBJ2-7, with 8 bases fitting TRBD1. Per the germline V gene, CDR1 is MNHEY and CDR2 is SVGEGT. The CDR3 runs 20 residues. V lost 2 bases to trimming and J lost 3 bases; unmatched junction nucleotides: 21. CDR3 sequence: CASSYRPGQGRITRGYEQYF. Written as DNA, the CDR3 is TGTGCCAGCAGTTACCGGCCCGGACAGGGTAGGATCACGAGGGGCTACGAGCAGTACTTC.

The chain carries TRBV7-3 and TRBJ2-7; D is possibly TRBD1 (5 bases). This CDR3 is built from 16 residues. V lost 4 bases and J lost 0, with 16 bases in between. Per the germline V gene, CDR1 is SGHTA and CDR2 is FQGTGA. The chain's CDR3 is CASSSNPGPISYEQYV. The DNA for the CDR3 is TGTGCCAGCAGCTCCAATCCAGGGCCCATCTCCTACGAGCAGTACGTC.

This clonotype has a count of ten or more. The chain couples TRBV24-1 to TRBJ1-1; D not resolved. The CDR3 has 11 amino acids. The V and J ends lost 3 bases and 5 bases respectively, with 3 bases between them. Germline lookup yields CDR1 KGHDR and CDR2 SFDVKD. CDR3 region: CATSDRTEAFF. DNA of the CDR3: TGTGCCACCAGTGATCGGACTGAAGCTTTCTTT.

The rearrangement joins TRBV5-1 to TRBJ2-1; 12 positions match TRBD2. This CDR3 has 16 amino acids. After removal of 2 bases from V and 8 bases from J, the junction contained 8 bases not matched to a gene. Germline CDR1 reads SGHRS; CDR2 reads YFSETQ. This chain's CDR3 is CASSFGTSGGIDEQFF. The CDR3 nucleotides read TGCGCCAGCAGCTTCGGAACTAGCGGGGGGATCGATGAGCAGTTCTTC.

The CDR3 region has the DNA TGCGCCAGCAGCCAAGATCCGGGAGCTTATAATTCACCCCTCCACTTT. Encoded protein: CASSQDPGAYNSPLHF. The chain links TRBV4-3 to TRBJ1-6; D gene ambiguous. The CDR3 is made up of 16 amino acids. From germline, CDR1 is LGHNA and CDR2 YSLEER. Trimming took off 0 bases at V and 4 bases at J, with 10 bases between the two ends.

This chain links TRBV7-2 with TRBJ1-5; D gene uncertain. Germline assignment: CDR1 SGHTA and CDR2 FQGNSA. V was shortened by 4 bases and J by 4 bases, with 17 bases between the two germline ends. There are 16 residues in the CDR3. The CDR3 region has the DNA TGTGCCAGCAGCTCTCAGGCGGGTTCTCCAAATCAGCCCCAGCATTTT. Protein: CASSSQAGSPNQPQHF.

The V and J genes are TRBV28 and TRBJ2-3; D is possibly TRBD2 (7 bases). The germline V gene has CDR1 MDHEN and CDR2 SYDVKM. The CDR3 has 15 residues. V lost 6 bases and J lost 4, with 17 bases in between. DNA for the CDR3: TGTGCCAGCAGCAAGGGGGGGGGCCCCGCAGATACGCAGTATTTT. As protein: CASSKGGGPADTQYF.

This clonotype was seen only a few times. The chain joins TRBV6-1 to TRBJ1-5; TRBD1 might be the D (5 bases). Trimming left V 7 bases short and J 2 bases short, with 12 bases between. The CDR3 is 14 amino acids. Germline CDR1 and CDR2: MNHNS and SASEGT. The CDR3, as DNA: TGTGCCAGCACCCTTTTGGGGCGCAATCAGCCCCAGCATTTT. It is translated as CASTLLGRNQPQHF.

V and J are TRBV11-2 and TRBJ2-5, with 8 bases identical to TRBD2. V shed 2 bases, J shed 3 bases, and the junction held 14 bases outside the gene matches. Germline CDR1 is SGHAT and CDR2 is FQNNGV. CDR3 size: 18 residues. The CDR3 spells CASSLNLAGPLAKETQYF. As DNA, the CDR3 is TGTGCCAGCAGCTTAAATCTAGCGGGCCCTTTGGCGAAAGAGACCCAGTACTTC. Complete variable domain (other parts from reference TRBV11-2 and TRBJ2-5): EAGVAQSPRYKIIEKRQSVAFWCNPISGHATLYWYQQILGQGPKLLIQFQNNGVVDDSQLPKDRFSAERLKGVDSTLKIQPAKLEDSAVYLCASSLNLAGPLAKETQYFGPGTRLLVL.